This T cell receptor beta chain came from a study of T cells in localized non-small cell lung cancer. The V gene's germline CDR1 is GTSNPN and CDR2 SVGIG (reference sequence). V was clipped by 0 bases and J by 1 base; unmatched bases: 4. The CDR3 has 15 residues. Data came from immunoSEQ multiplex PCR; TCRdb stores just in-frame clones and leaves some out. This sample has approximately 47,000 clones, with approximately 86% found just once. There are a few counts of this clone. The clonotype originates from a man aged 40-75 years with stage II lung adenocarcinoma. The source was PBMCs, collected before any cancer treatment. This chain links TRBV30 with TRBJ2-5, with 8 bases fitting TRBD1. For the CDR3, the DNA is TGTGCCTGGAGTGTAGGGACAGGTATCCAAGAGACCCAGTACTTC. Amino acid sequence: CAWSVGTGIQETQYF.